The 29 T cell receptor beta chains below were found in one sample sequenced in a study of OX40 agonist ivuxolimab in advanced cancers. Sequencing was performed with immunoSEQ multiplex PCR; in TCRdb, only in-frame clones are kept and a portion is missing. The sample lists about 83,000 clones, about 88% occurring once. The sample here was CD4+ or CD8+ T cells sorted from blood, taken in a trial of the OX40 agonist ivuxolimab. All receptors come from an adult with an advanced solid tumor such as melanoma, head and neck, liver or kidney cancer.

V and J are TRBV5-1 and TRBJ1-1, with 11 bases that match TRBD1. The CDR3 length is 18 residues. Germline trimming cut 0 bases from V and 2 bases from J; bases unmatched to any gene: 9. Looked up from germline, CDR1 is SGHRS and CDR2 is YFSETQ. The CDR3 sequence: CASSLGTGTGGSNTEAFF. CDR3 coding DNA: TGCGCCAGCAGCTTGGGGACCGGGACAGGGGGTAGTAACACTGAAGCTTTCTTT.

In nucleotides, the CDR3 is TGTGCCAGCTCACCGGGACAGGGATATCAGCCCCAGCATTTT. It yields the protein CASSPGQGYQPQHF. V usage is TRBV18 and J usage is TRBJ1-5, with TRBD1 matching 9 bases. V trimming: 3 bases; J trimming: 5 bases; junction bases outside the gene matches: 2. This CDR3 contains 14 residues. Germline V gene lookup returns CDR1 KGHSH and CDR2 LQKENI.

The chain couples TRBV6-5 to TRBJ1-1, with D unresolved. Germline loops: CDR1 MNHEY, CDR2 SVGAGI. V was shortened by 2 bases and J by 2 bases, with 6 bases between the two germline ends. The length of the CDR3 is 13 residues. DNA of the CDR3: TGTGCCAGCAGTTACACTCCCAACACTGAAGCTTTCTTT. It specifies CASSYTPNTEAFF.

The V gene is TRBV30, the J gene TRBJ2-1; D is perhaps TRBD2 (5 bases). CDR3 length equals 12 residues. From germline, CDR1 is GTSNPN and CDR2 SVGIG (reference sequence). The ends were cut back, 5 bases at V and 9 bases at J, with 14 bases in the middle. The CDR3 DNA follows: TGTGCCTGGGCCCCACTAGTACGTGAGCAGTTCTTC. Its translation: CAWAPLVREQFF.

This clone came up once. The CDR3 DNA reads as TGTGCCAGCAGCTTAGGACAGGGGGCGGGGGAGCAGTACTTC. This sequence encodes CASSLGQGAGEQYF. The chain employs TRBV7-6 and TRBJ2-7; 10 positions match TRBD1. CDR1 is SGHVS and CDR2 is FNYEAQ in the germline V gene. The CDR3 totals 14 residues. J was trimmed by 7 bases and V by 1 base; bases with no gene match: 4.

This clone was seen a handful of times. The chain is built from TRBV4-2 and TRBJ2-5, with TRBD1 matching over 8 bases. This CDR3 is built from 16 residues. The germline gives CDR1 LGHNA, CDR2 YNFKEQ. V shed 3 bases and J 2 bases; nucleotides not matched to a gene: 8. For the CDR3, the DNA is TGTGCCAGCAGCCAGGGCGACAGGGGCGGTCAAGAGACCCAGTACTTC. Translation gives CASSQGDRGGQETQYF.

This chain uses TRBV5-6 with TRBJ1-5; D remains ambiguous. With 4 bases removed from V and 4 bases from J, the gap between germline ends came to 15 bases. Germline lookup yields CDR1 SGHDT and CDR2 YYEEEE. CDR3 length equals 15 residues. CDR3 sequence reads: CASSTTPDTNQPQHF. The DNA for the CDR3 is TGTGCCAGCAGCACGACACCGGATACTAATCAGCCCCAGCATTTT.

The chain carries TRBV13 and TRBJ1-2; tentative D call: TRBD1 (6 bases). V gave up 5 bases and J gave up 1 base, with 20 bases separating them. The CDR3 totals 17 residues. The germline gives CDR1 PRHDT, CDR2 FYEKMQ (reference sequence). DNA for the CDR3: TGTGCCAGCAGCCCAGGTTTGGGGGCTCCGCTTAACTATGGCTACACCTTC. This translates into CASSPGLGAPLNYGYTF.

V usage is TRBV7-3 and J usage is TRBJ2-3; no firm D call. CDR1 is SGHTA, CDR2 FQGTGA, per germline. CDR3 size: 14 residues. Trimming removed 1 base from V and 6 bases from J, with 11 bases in between. The CDR3, as DNA: TGTGCCAGCAGCTTAAGACCGGACCCGGATACGCAGTATTTT. It translates to CASSLRPDPDTQYF.

This sequence joins TRBV6-5 and TRBJ1-5, with TRBD1 as a possible D gene (5 bases). The CDR3 length is 14 residues. V was pared by 6 bases and J by 5 bases, with 14 bases between. Per germline, CDR1 MNHEY and CDR2 SVGAGI. This CDR3 reads CASSPARVYQPQHF. In nucleotides, the CDR3 is TGTGCCAGCAGCCCAGCCAGGGTTTATCAGCCCCAGCATTTT.

CDR3 residues: CASSPTTGGNEQFF. CDR3 DNA sequence: TGTGCCAGCAGCCCAACAACAGGGGGCAATGAGCAGTTCTTC. The chain combines TRBV9 with TRBJ2-1; 8 positions agree with TRBD1. The CDR3 has 14 residues. The germline CDR1 and CDR2 sequences are SGDLS and YYNGEE. V lost 4 bases to trimming and J lost 6 bases; unmatched junction nucleotides: 6.

V gene TRBV29-1 combines with J gene TRBJ1-2; D uncertain. The germline gives CDR1 SQVTM, CDR2 ANQGSEA. The V end lost 0 bases, the J end lost 9 bases, and 8 bases lay between the germline ends. The CDR3 is 11 residues long. CDR3 coding DNA: TGCAGCGTTGAAGAAGGCAAGAGCTACACCTTC. Translated: CSVEEGKSYTF.

V gene TRBV7-3 combines with J gene TRBJ2-2; weak D call: TRBD1 (6 bases). The V and J ends lost 5 bases and 2 bases respectively, with 9 bases between them. Germline V gene data show CDR1 as SGHTA and CDR2 as FQGTGA. The CDR3 runs 14 residues. DNA for the CDR3: TGTGCCAGCAGCCGGGGACATAACACCGGGGAGCTGTTTTTT. This gives the protein CASSRGHNTGELFF.

The chain has TRBV4-3 and TRBJ1-4, with 7 bases identical to TRBD1. The CDR3 covers 14 residues. Trimming cost V 4 bases and J 6 bases; bases outside gene matches: 5. Germline CDR1 reads LGHNA; CDR2 reads YSLEER. CDR3 in amino acids: CASSLGTDYEKLFF. CDR3 nucleotides: TGCGCCAGCAGCCTCGGGACAGATTATGAAAAACTGTTTTTT.

The rearrangement links TRBV7-2 to TRBJ2-1; 13 positions agree with TRBD2. The V gene end was trimmed by 5 bases and the J gene end by 6 bases; junction bases not matched to a gene: 7. CDR3 length equals 16 residues. The germline V gene encodes CDR1 SGHTA and CDR2 FQGNSA. The CDR3 nucleotides are TGTGCCAGCAGCCAGTTGGGACTAGCGGGGCCCAATGAGCAGTTCTTC. It translates to CASSQLGLAGPNEQFF.

The V and J genes are TRBV5-5 and TRBJ2-6, with 9 bases that match TRBD1. The V gene's germline CDR1 is SGHKS and CDR2 YYEKEE (reference sequence). The junction had 7 bases not matched to a gene; V was cut back by 3 bases and J by 0 bases. The length of the CDR3 is 18 residues. The CDR3 DNA follows: TGTGCCAGCAGCTCCCGGGACAGGGTACGCTCTGGGGCCAACGTCCTGACTTTC. This translates into CASSSRDRVRSGANVLTF.

The rearrangement links TRBV2 to TRBJ1-5; D is unresolved. Per germline, CDR1 SNHLY and CDR2 FYNNEI. The CDR3 is 13 residues long. Trimming pared 7 bases from V and 5 bases from J, leaving 12 bases between. The CDR3 reads CASTLDGDQPQHF. The CDR3 DNA follows: TGTGCCAGCACCTTGGACGGGGATCAGCCCCAGCATTTT.

This clone was detected only once. The CDR3 nucleotides read TGTGCCAGCAGTGCGGGGGCACTGAACACCGGGGAGCTGTTTTTT. It is translated as CASSAGALNTGELFF. The chain couples TRBV6-4 to TRBJ2-2; D tentatively reads TRBD1 or TRBD2 (6 bases each). Trimming took off 4 bases at V and 1 base at J, with 10 bases between the two ends. The CDR3 spans 15 residues. The germline CDR1 and CDR2 sequences are MRHNA and SNTAGT.

The CDR3, as DNA: TGTGCCAGCTCACCACGGGATGAGACCCAGTACTTC. Its translation is CASSPRDETQYF. This sequence joins TRBV18 and TRBJ2-5; no clear D. V dropped 1 base and J dropped 5 bases, with 5 bases sitting between them. This CDR3 is built from 12 residues. The germline V gene has CDR1 KGHSH and CDR2 LQKENI.

The chain joins TRBV7-3 to TRBJ2-5, with D perhaps TRBD2 (6 bases). V was cut by 4 bases and J by 1 base, with 13 bases left in between. Looked up from germline, CDR1 is SGHTA and CDR2 is FQGTGA. The CDR3 length is 15 residues. CDR3: CASSSSPGLQETQYF. CDR3 in DNA: TGTGCCAGCAGCTCATCCCCGGGACTCCAAGAGACCCAGTACTTC.

This clone was observed a few times. V is TRBV7-3 and J is TRBJ2-1; 8 bases agree with TRBD1. After removal of 5 bases from V and 9 bases from J, the junction contained 9 bases not matched to a gene. This CDR3 has 14 amino acids. The V gene's germline CDR1 is SGHTA and CDR2 FQGTGA. In DNA, the CDR3 is TGTGCCAGCAGCCCGGACAGGGAAGTCCGTGAGCAGTTCTTC. Its protein is CASSPDREVREQFF.

This rearrangement joins TRBV6-5 to TRBJ2-7; D is tentatively TRBD1 or TRBD2 (5 bases each). This CDR3 is built from 15 residues. CDR1 is MNHEY and CDR2 is SVGAGI in the germline V gene. V lost 6 bases to trimming and J lost 1 base, with 16 bases between them. The CDR3 DNA follows: TGTGCCAGCAGCAGACGAACCTGGGGGTCCTACGAGCAGTACTTC. Translating gives CASSRRTWGSYEQYF.

The gene calls are TRBV29-1 and TRBJ2-1; 7 bases are shared with TRBD1. The germline CDR1 and CDR2 sequences are SQVTM and ANQGSEA. The CDR3 contains 13 residues. Trimming at V came to 8 bases and at J to 3 bases, leaving 7 bases not matched to a gene. CDR3 coding DNA: TGCAGCCTACAGGGGTCGCGCTACAATGAGCAGTTCTTC. Protein product: CSLQGSRYNEQFF.

The genes are TRBV30 and TRBJ1-2, with D hard to call. CDR3 length equals 17 residues. CDR1 and CDR2 (germline): GTSNPN, SVGIG (reference sequence). Trimming took off 0 bases at V and 4 bases at J, with 21 bases between the two ends. CDR3 loop: CAWSVPGDPYSLYGYTF. In DNA form, the CDR3 reads TGTGCCTGGAGTGTACCGGGTGACCCCTATTCACTCTATGGCTACACCTTC.

The chain uses TRBV5-1 and TRBJ2-7; D not resolved. V was pared by 1 base and J by 7 bases, with 9 bases between. CDR1 is SGHRS and CDR2 is YFSETQ in the germline V gene. This CDR3 is 12 amino acids long. CDR3 amino acids: CASSLLADEQYF. CDR3 in DNA: TGCGCCAGCAGCTTGTTGGCGGATGAGCAGTACTTC.

V gene TRBV18 combines with J gene TRBJ2-1; 9 nucleotides match TRBD2. The V gene's germline CDR1 is KGHSH and CDR2 LQKENI. The CDR3 is 18 amino acids. V dropped 6 bases and J dropped 0; count of bases not matched to a gene: 12. The DNA of the CDR3 is TGTGCCAGCTCGCCCATCCTAGCGGGGCGGAGCTCCTACAATGAGCAGTTCTTC. This encodes CASSPILAGRSSYNEQFF.

The genes are TRBV6-1 and TRBJ2-3; D call uncertain. This CDR3 contains 15 residues. V was clipped by 4 bases and J by 3 bases, with 14 bases between them. Germline V gene data show CDR1 as MNHNS and CDR2 as SASEGT. CDR3 sequence (DNA): TGTGCCAGCAGTGCTACGTGGCAGGCAACAGATACGCAGTATTTT. Translated: CASSATWQATDTQYF.

This sequence joins TRBV6-6 and TRBJ2-2, with a possible D match to TRBD2 (5 bases). CDR1 and CDR2 from the germline V gene are MNHNY and SVGAGI (reference sequence). Trimming shortened V by 5 bases and J by 8 bases, and 18 bases separated the two germline ends. This CDR3 comprises 15 residues. Here the CDR3 reads CASSNQRLAVGELFF. The CDR3 region has the DNA TGTGCCAGCAGTAACCAGCGGCTAGCAGTTGGGGAGCTGTTTTTT.

This chain uses TRBV9 with TRBJ1-5; maybe TRBD1 (5 bases). Deletions cut 3 bases from V and 6 bases from J, with 16 bases between. This CDR3 comprises 15 residues. Germline V gene data show CDR1 as SGDLS and CDR2 as YYNGEE. The CDR3, as DNA: TGTGCCAGCAGCGCCCAGGGACTTGGGACTCAGCCCCAGCATTTT. Protein: CASSAQGLGTQPQHF.